This record covers a single TCR beta chain. This clonotype was seen a single time. Its antigen remains unidentified. No much larger clone exists at a distance of one base, and base qualities are not known. One read offers little support. The source of the sample is a study of tumor-infiltrating lymphocytes in oesophageal squamous cell carcinoma (dated by TCRdb to about 2016). The CDR3 covers 14 residues, taking in both the cysteine and the phenylalanine. This entry keeps only the CDR3 DNA: 42 bases, framed from base 1. The germline V gene yields MNHNS for CDR1 and SASEGT for CDR2. Libraries were prepared through PCR. TCRdb lists the instrument as Illumina HiSeq 2000. Starting from the raw public reads, TCRdb applied fastp trimming at Q25, assembled clones with MiXCR and retained in-frame beta chains. A single entry per CDR3 protein holds the most common genes and DNA from its merged rows. This sample has some 20,000 distinct CDR3 sequences in its table, and about 41% of those were observed once. Roughly a tenth of the sample is taken by the ten largest.

The receptor comes from a male donor with esophageal squamous cell carcinoma. The chain is encoded by TRBV6-1 joined to TRBJ2-6; 8 bases in between match TRBD1. The J call is doubtful: the DNA matches TRBJ2-7 better. Input material: normal esophageal tissue next to the tumor. At the DNA level, the sequence is TGTGCCAGCAAAGTCGACAGGGGTAGAGAGGAGCAGTACTTC. It translates to CASKVDRGREEQYF.